A selection of T cell receptor beta chains follows, all from one sample in a study of blood T cell repertoires in COVID-19. Clones were read by immunoSEQ multiplex PCR, and TCRdb kept only the in-frame ones, dropping some. The sample gives roughly 300,000 clones, 80% to 90% of which show up once; 5% to 7% is in the top ten. The sample consisted of peripheral blood. These receptors originate from a young man who had recovered from COVID-19. Both conserved end residues are part of each CDR3. The D gene is left open where the match is weak. Clone size is given for some rows only: seen once, a few or many times, or a class if the clone is expanded.

d_gene: NA; j_gene: TRBJ1-4; v_gene: TRBV6-1; abundance: NA; CDR3nt: TGTGCCAGCAGTGACGGGTCAACTAATGAAAAACTGTTTTTT; CDR3aa: CASSDGSTNEKLFF
d_gene: TRBD1; j_gene: TRBJ2-2; v_gene: TRBV9; abundance: NA; CDR3nt: TGTGCCAGCAGCCCTCATTCCGGGACAGGGGGCACCGGGGAGCTGTTTTTT; CDR3aa: CASSPHSGTGGTGELFF
d_gene: TRBD1; j_gene: TRBJ1-1; v_gene: TRBV9; abundance: NA; CDR3nt: TGTGCCAGCAGCCCAGGGACAGGAGGGGAGAACACTGAAGCTTTCTTT; CDR3aa: CASSPGTGGENTEAFF
d_gene: NA; j_gene: TRBJ1-5; v_gene: TRBV10-3; abundance: NA; CDR3nt: TGTGCCATCAGTGAGCGGGGGGGGGACCAGCCCCAGCATTTT; CDR3aa: CAISERGGDQPQHF
d_gene: TRBD2; j_gene: TRBJ2-7; v_gene: TRBV10-1; abundance: NA; CDR3nt: TGCGCCAGCAGTACTGGGACTAGCGGGACCTACGAGCAGTACTTC; CDR3aa: CASSTGTSGTYEQYF
d_gene: TRBD1; j_gene: TRBJ2-2; v_gene: TRBV4-1; abundance: NA; CDR3nt: TGCGCCAGCAGCAAAGGACAGGGGTCCACCGGGGAGCTGTTTTTT; CDR3aa: CASSKGQGSTGELFF
d_gene: NA; j_gene: TRBJ1-6; v_gene: TRBV27; abundance: NA; CDR3nt: TGTGCCAGCAGTTTCGTGGGCGCGGGAAACTCACCCCTCCACTTT; CDR3aa: CASSFVGAGNSPLHF
d_gene: NA; j_gene: TRBJ2-3; v_gene: TRBV28; abundance: NA; CDR3nt: TGTGCCAGCAGTCGCCCTGGGGGGACGGCAGATACGCAGTATTTT; CDR3aa: CASSRPGGTADTQYF
d_gene: TRBD1; j_gene: TRBJ1-2; v_gene: TRBV5-1; abundance: NA; CDR3nt: TGCGCCAGCAGCTCCACAGGGGGAGGAGGCTATGGCTACACCTTC; CDR3aa: CASSSTGGGGYGYTF
d_gene: TRBD1; j_gene: TRBJ2-3; v_gene: TRBV5-1; abundance: NA; CDR3nt: TGCGCCAGCAGCTTAGACAGGGCTCTCACAGATACGCAGTATTTT; CDR3aa: CASSLDRALTDTQYF
d_gene: NA; j_gene: TRBJ1-1; v_gene: TRBV28; abundance: NA; CDR3nt: TGTGCCAGCAAACTCTCCGCCGGTACTGAAGCTTTCTTT; CDR3aa: CASKLSAGTEAFF
d_gene: NA; j_gene: TRBJ1-3; v_gene: TRBV9; abundance: once; CDR3nt: TGTGCCAGCAGCAACCACGAGGGGGCTGGAAACACCATATATTTT; CDR3aa: CASSNHEGAGNTIYF
d_gene: NA; j_gene: TRBJ1-1; v_gene: TRBV6-5; abundance: NA; CDR3nt: TGTGCCAGCACAAACGGGGGATCCACTGAAGCTTTCTTT; CDR3aa: CASTNGGSTEAFF
d_gene: NA; j_gene: TRBJ1-1; v_gene: TRBV5-1; abundance: NA; CDR3nt: TGCGCCAGCCGGGAACAGTCGAACACTGAAGCTTTCTTT; CDR3aa: CASREQSNTEAFF
d_gene: TRBD1; j_gene: TRBJ2-7; v_gene: TRBV10-1; abundance: few; CDR3nt: TGCGCCAGCAGCGCTTACCGGGACAGGGGTTACGAGCAGTACTTC; CDR3aa: CASSAYRDRGYEQYF
d_gene: TRBD1; j_gene: TRBJ2-7; v_gene: TRBV7-9; abundance: NA; CDR3nt: TGTGCCAGCAGCTTGACAGGGACCGAGCAGTACTTC; CDR3aa: CASSLTGTEQYF
d_gene: NA; j_gene: TRBJ2-2; v_gene: TRBV2; abundance: NA; CDR3nt: TGTGCCACCCCGAAAGGTGCCGGGGAGAACACCGGGGAGCTGTTTTTT; CDR3aa: CATPKGAGENTGELFF
d_gene: TRBD1; j_gene: TRBJ1-2; v_gene: TRBV10-3; abundance: NA; CDR3nt: TGTGCCATCAGGACAGGGGGCAGGAGTAGTGGCTACACCTTC; CDR3aa: CAIRTGGRSSGYTF
d_gene: NA; j_gene: TRBJ2-7; v_gene: TRBV11-3; abundance: few; CDR3nt: TGTGCCAGCAGCTTAGGAGGCCGGGGCGAGCAGTACTTC; CDR3aa: CASSLGGRGEQYF
d_gene: NA; j_gene: TRBJ2-2; v_gene: TRBV2; abundance: NA; CDR3nt: TGTGCCAGCAGTCCCGCTCTATTTGGCGCGGGCGGGGAGCTGTTTTTT; CDR3aa: CASSPALFGAGGELFF
d_gene: TRBD2; j_gene: TRBJ2-1; v_gene: TRBV6-4; abundance: NA; CDR3nt: TGTGCCAGCAGTGATAGGGCGGGGGGAAACCGACAGTTCTTC; CDR3aa: CASSDRAGGNRQFF
d_gene: NA; j_gene: TRBJ2-7; v_gene: TRBV7-2; abundance: NA; CDR3nt: TGTGCCAGCAGCTTAGCTCTGGCCGGCGGTCCCCCCGAGCAGTACTTC; CDR3aa: CASSLALAGGPPEQYF
d_gene: TRBD1; j_gene: TRBJ1-2; v_gene: TRBV4-1; abundance: NA; CDR3nt: TGCGCCAGCAGCCATGTTCCCCCAGGGGGTAACTATGGCTACACCTTC; CDR3aa: CASSHVPPGGNYGYTF
d_gene: NA; j_gene: TRBJ2-7; v_gene: TRBV2; abundance: NA; CDR3nt: TGTGCCAGCAGTGGGGCAGGGATCCGCGAGCAGTACTTC; CDR3aa: CASSGAGIREQYF
d_gene: NA; j_gene: TRBJ2-1; v_gene: TRBV3-1/TRBV3-2; abundance: NA; CDR3nt: TGTGCCAGCAGCCCCGGGTCTGAGCAGTTCTTC; CDR3aa: CASSPGSEQFF
d_gene: NA; j_gene: TRBJ1-1; v_gene: TRBV6-6; abundance: NA; CDR3nt: TGTGCCAGCAGTAACCCGAAACAGGGGAACACTGAAGCTTTCTTT; CDR3aa: CASSNPKQGNTEAFF
d_gene: NA; j_gene: TRBJ1-4; v_gene: TRBV6-2/TRBV6-3; abundance: NA; CDR3nt: TGTGCCAGCAGTTACTCATTAGACAGAGCCCGAGATGAAAAACTGTTTTTT; CDR3aa: CASSYSLDRARDEKLFF
d_gene: NA; j_gene: TRBJ1-6; v_gene: TRBV6-5; abundance: once; CDR3nt: TGTGCCAGCAAGTCAGGGGAAACACCCCTCCACTTT; CDR3aa: CASKSGETPLHF
d_gene: NA; j_gene: TRBJ2-7; v_gene: TRBV5-5; abundance: NA; CDR3nt: TGTGCCAGCAGCTTGGACGCCCGCGGGGAGCAGTACTTC; CDR3aa: CASSLDARGEQYF
d_gene: TRBD1; j_gene: TRBJ1-1; v_gene: TRBV11-2; abundance: NA; CDR3nt: TGTGCCAGCAGCAGCCAAGGACAGGGTGGCACTGAAGCTTTCTTT; CDR3aa: CASSSQGQGGTEAFF
d_gene: NA; j_gene: TRBJ1-1; v_gene: TRBV19; abundance: NA; CDR3nt: TGTGCCAGTAGTGGGCAGGGGAACACTGAAGCTTTCTTT; CDR3aa: CASSGQGNTEAFF
d_gene: TRBD1; j_gene: TRBJ2-7; v_gene: TRBV6-5; abundance: NA; CDR3nt: TGTGCCAGCATCCAAGTGACAGGGATTGGCGAGCAGTACTTC; CDR3aa: CASIQVTGIGEQYF
d_gene: TRBD2; j_gene: TRBJ2-4; v_gene: TRBV6-5; abundance: NA; CDR3nt: TGTGCCAGCAGGGGACTAGCAGGGGCCAAAAACATTCAGTACTTC; CDR3aa: CASRGLAGAKNIQYF
d_gene: NA; j_gene: TRBJ1-2; v_gene: TRBV19; abundance: many; CDR3nt: TGTGCCAGTTTCAGGGGAGACTATGGCTACACCTTC; CDR3aa: CASFRGDYGYTF
d_gene: NA; j_gene: TRBJ1-2; v_gene: TRBV27; abundance: once; CDR3nt: TGTGCCAGCAGTTCCCCCCGCGGGGTAGAAGGCTACACCTTC; CDR3aa: CASSSPRGVEGYTF
d_gene: NA; j_gene: TRBJ1-2; v_gene: TRBV4-1; abundance: NA; CDR3nt: TGCGCCAGCAGCCAAGTCTCTGGCTACACCTTC; CDR3aa: CASSQVSGYTF